One sample yielded the 20 T cell receptor beta chains listed below, sequenced in a study of T cells in Graves' hyperthyroidism and ophthalmopathy (dated by TCRdb to the late 2010s). The receptor library was made with multiplex PCR. The data were produced on an Illumina HiSeq 2000. Amplification of TCR beta CDR3 regions was carried out from RNA transcripts. The first round of RT-PCR for the TCR CDR3 was performed with the HTBI primer set and the Qiagen OneStep RT-PCR kit. The public reads were quality trimmed at Q25 with fastp and then assembled into clones with MiXCR by TCRdb, keeping productive beta chains. Records with the same CDR3 protein are collapsed into one entry carrying the most frequent genes and DNA. The sample table lists fewer than 250,000 distinct CDR3 sequences, approximately 17% of them with a count of one. The ten largest clones represent roughly 50% of the sample. Sequenced sample: blood. The receptors derive from a man aged 50 to 60 with Graves' hyperthyroidism.

The chain recombines TRBV12-3 or TRBV12-4 with TRBJ2-1; tentative D call: TRBD1 (6 bases). This CDR3 has 16 residues. The V end lost 3 bases, the J end lost 5 bases, and 17 bases lay between the germline ends. CDR3 DNA: TGTGCCAGCAGTTTTGCGGTCTGGAAGGGGGACAATGAGCAGTTCTTC. Translated: CASSFAVWKGDNEQFF.

This clonotype was seen at least ten times. This rearrangement joins TRBV12-3 or TRBV12-4 to TRBJ2-7; 7 bases fit TRBD2. V was clipped by 3 bases and J by 2 bases; unmatched bases: 7. There are 15 residues in the CDR3. CDR3 residues: CASSLGGGTPYEQYF. The CDR3 coding sequence is TGTGCCAGCAGTTTGGGGGGAGGGACTCCCTACGAGCAGTACTTC.

In its sample, this clonotype was seen a few times. The V and J genes are TRBV19 and TRBJ2-1; D might be TRBD2 (5 bases). CDR3 size: 12 residues. Germline V gene sequence: CDR1 LNHDA, CDR2 SQIVND (reference sequence). Deletions cut 7 bases from V and 8 bases from J, with 12 bases between. The CDR3 nucleotides are TGTGCCAGTATCAATAGCGTCGATGAGCAGTTCTTC. As protein: CASINSVDEQFF. The variable domain in full, completed from reference TRBV19 and TRBJ2-1, reads DGGITQSPKYLFRKEGQNVTLSCEQNLNHDAMYWYRQDPGQGLRLIYYSQIVNDFQKGDIAEGYSVSREKKESFPLTVTSAQKNPTAFYLCASINSVDEQFFGPGTRLTVL.

This sequence joins TRBV6-9 and TRBJ2-3, with TRBD2 as a possible D gene (6 bases). The CDR3 extends over 15 amino acids. V lost 5 bases and J lost 1, with 13 bases in between. CDR1 and CDR2 (germline): MNHGY, SVAAGI. The CDR3 sequence is CASSDPASGTDTQYF. CDR3 coding DNA: TGTGCCAGCAGTGACCCTGCTAGCGGCACAGATACGCAGTATTTT.

This clonotype was seen repeatedly, ten times or more. V and J are TRBV2 and TRBJ2-7; 10 nucleotides align to TRBD2. Looked up from germline, CDR1 is SNHLY and CDR2 is FYNNEI. J was trimmed by 7 bases and V by 4 bases; bases with no gene match: 10. The CDR3 has 15 amino acids. The CDR3 sequence: CASSVGLAGVGEQYF. The CDR3 nucleotides are TGTGCCAGCAGTGTTGGGCTAGCGGGAGTGGGTGAGCAGTACTTC.

This clonotype was counted many times. The J gene is TRBJ2-1, the V gene TRBV30; 8 nucleotides line up with TRBD2. Germline V gene data show CDR1 as GTSNPN and CDR2 as SVGIG (reference sequence). V dropped 4 bases and J dropped 9; count of bases not matched to a gene: 11. The CDR3 sequence is 14 residues long. The chain's CDR3 is CAWINDGRALEQFF. The CDR3 DNA reads TGTGCCTGGATAAACGACGGGAGGGCCCTTGAGCAGTTCTTC.

This clonotype was observed at least ten times. V usage is TRBV10-3 and J usage is TRBJ2-7, with 9 bases lining up with TRBD2. V dropped 2 bases and J dropped 2; count of bases not matched to a gene: 7. Germline V gives CDR1 ENHRY, CDR2 SYGVKD. This CDR3 contains 16 residues. The CDR3 spells CAISEGLAGPTYEQYF. The CDR3 nucleotides are TGTGCCATCAGTGAGGGGCTAGCGGGGCCCACCTACGAGCAGTACTTC.

This clonotype was recorded many times. In nucleotides, the CDR3 is TGCAGCGTTGGGAGGACAGGGAACCAAGAGACCCAGTACTTC. It is translated as CSVGRTGNQETQYF. The chain is built from TRBV29-1 and TRBJ2-5; 8 bases line up with TRBD1. With V trimmed by 4 bases and J by 0 bases, 4 bases remained unmatched. Germline-derived CDR1 and CDR2 are SQVTM and ANQGSEA. The CDR3 consists of 14 residues.

The chain links TRBV12-3 or TRBV12-4 to TRBJ2-3; 12 bases are shared with TRBD2. The V segment lost 3 bases and the J segment 4 bases; nucleotides outside the gene matches: 5. The length of the CDR3 is 16 residues. The CDR3 is CASSFLAGGFADTQYF. In nucleotides, the CDR3 is TGTGCCAGCAGTTTCCTAGCGGGAGGGTTTGCAGATACGCAGTATTTT.

The chain links TRBV4-1 to TRBJ2-2; perhaps TRBD1 as D (5 bases). This CDR3 has 17 amino acids. Per the germline V gene, CDR1 is MGHRA and CDR2 is YSYEKL. Trimming pared 4 bases from V and 2 bases from J, leaving 17 bases between. The CDR3 bases are TGCGCCAGCAGCCTCAAAAGAGGTCAGGGAAACACCGGGGAGCTGTTTTTT. This translates into CASSLKRGQGNTGELFF.

This clonotype was seen ten or more times. The chain joins TRBV7-8 to TRBJ2-3; D is unresolved. The CDR3 runs to 15 residues. From germline, CDR1 is SGHVS and CDR2 FQNEAQ. Trimming stripped 2 bases from V and 0 bases from J, with 9 bases between. This CDR3 reads CASSLWVGSTDTQYF. Written as DNA, the CDR3 is TGTGCCAGCAGCTTATGGGTTGGGAGCACAGATACGCAGTATTTT.

This clonotype was counted many times. V gene TRBV2 combines with J gene TRBJ2-7; no reliable D call. The CDR3 is made up of 13 amino acids. Germline V CDR1 and CDR2: SNHLY, FYNNEI. V lost 6 bases to trimming and J lost 4 bases, with 13 bases between them. DNA of the CDR3: TGTGCCAGCAGCCCTCTGCTTGGATACGAGCAGTACTTC. This gives the protein CASSPLLGYEQYF. Using reference TRBV2 and TRBJ2-7 for the parts outside the CDR3, the full variable domain is EPEVTQTPSHQVTQMGQEVILRCVPISNHLYFYWYRQILGQKVEFLVSFYNNEISEKSEIFDDQFSVERPDGSNFTLKIRSTKLEDSAMYFCASSPLLGYEQYFGPGTRLTVT.

This clonotype was seen at least ten times. The chain couples TRBV18 to TRBJ1-5; D is unresolved. The CDR3 is 16 amino acids. Trimming took 2 bases from V and 3 from J, leaving 14 bases between them. From germline, CDR1 is KGHSH and CDR2 LQKENI. The CDR3 DNA reads as TGTGCCAGCTCACCATCTGTGGTAGGGTCCAATCAGCCCCAGCATTTT. It codes for CASSPSVVGSNQPQHF.

This clonotype was recorded many times. This chain links TRBV7-2 with TRBJ1-1; tentatively, D is TRBD1 (5 bases). This CDR3 has 14 amino acids. The V end was cut by 5 bases, the J end by 0 bases, with 10 bases between. Per the germline V gene, CDR1 is SGHTA and CDR2 is FQGNSA. The CDR3 DNA sequence: TGTGCCAGCAGCATGGGGCGGATGAACACTGAAGCTTTCTTT. As protein: CASSMGRMNTEAFF.

At least ten counts were recorded for this clonotype. The chain links TRBV20-1 to TRBJ2-5; 8 nucleotides match TRBD1. The CDR3 is 13 residues long. Trimming cost V 3 bases and J 5 bases; bases outside gene matches: 5. Looked up from germline, CDR1 is DFQATT and CDR2 is SNEGSKA (reference sequence). CDR3 amino acids: CSARKDRAETQYF. The CDR3 DNA sequence: TGCAGTGCTAGGAAGGACAGGGCGGAGACCCAGTACTTC.

The V call is TRBV7-9, the J call TRBJ2-3; the D is unclear. Germline V gene lookup returns CDR1 SEHNR and CDR2 FQNEAQ (reference sequence). The CDR3 has 12 amino acids. V shed 6 bases and J shed 8 bases, with 12 bases lying between them. In nucleotides, the CDR3 is TGTGCCAGCAGGACGGCCTCGGGTACGCAGTATTTT. It yields the protein CASRTASGTQYF.

This clonotype was seen at least ten times. The gene calls are TRBV3-1 and TRBJ2-3; no definite D call. Germline V gene sequence: CDR1 LGHDT, CDR2 YNNKEL (reference sequence). With 4 bases removed from V and 1 base from J, the gap between germline ends came to 9 bases. This CDR3 spans 14 amino acids. The CDR3 region is CASSPTFRTDTQYF. The CDR3 DNA follows: TGTGCCAGCAGCCCCACGTTTCGCACAGATACGCAGTATTTT.

There are many counts of this clonotype. The chain uses TRBV6-1 and TRBJ1-2; no clear D gene. CDR3 length equals 14 residues. From germline, CDR1 is MNHNS and CDR2 SASEGT. V dropped 1 base and J dropped 2 bases, with 8 bases sitting between them. The CDR3 reads CASSEGGQNYGYTF. CDR3 in DNA: TGTGCCAGCAGTGAAGGAGGGCAGAACTATGGCTACACCTTC.

This clonotype was detected many times. The chain combines TRBV6-1 with TRBJ2-1; 9 bases map to TRBD2. The J segment lost 9 bases and the V segment lost 7 bases, leaving 10 bases of the junction unmatched. CDR1 and CDR2 (germline): MNHNS, SASEGT. This CDR3 is built from 14 residues. In DNA, the CDR3 is TGTGCCAGCAATCGGGCGGGAGGGCAGGGTGAGCAGTTCTTC. This gives the protein CASNRAGGQGEQFF.

For this clonotype: Just one base apart from a much larger clone, this may be a read error. The final CDR3 position lacks the conserved phenylalanine or tryptophan, pointing to a likely read error. The rearrangement joins TRBV19 to TRBJ1-1, with D uncertain. The CDR3 is 13 amino acids. Per the germline V gene, CDR1 is LNHDA and CDR2 is SQIVND (reference sequence). V dropped 3 bases and J dropped 1 base, with 6 bases sitting between them. The CDR3 bases are TGTGCCAGTAGTATTGACACGAACACTGAAGCTTTCCTT. This translates into CASSIDTNTEAFL.